These T cell receptor beta chains were read from a single sample in a study of T cells expressing NK-cell markers. TCRdb reprocessed the 5' RACE reads, keeping one entry per CDR3 protein, no DNA. Across 350,000 to 500,000 distinct CDR3 sequences, the top ten clones capture 6% to 8% of the sample. Sequencing used blood T cells: a sorted CD56 or NKG2C T cell subset, CD4+ or CD8+ T cells, or bulk PBMC T cells (not recorded which). Receptor source: a woman aged 18 to 69 in good health. Both conserved end residues are part of each CDR3.

>TRBV24-1|TRBJ2-1
CATSVGLAVGGVYNEQFF
>TRBV5-1|TRBJ2-1
CASSLPRGTGGDEQFF
>TRBV10-3|TRBJ1-5
CAISAGYNQPQHF
>TRBV20-1|TRBJ2-7
CSARVDKLAGGYSYEQYF
>TRBV5-4|TRBJ1-6
CASSLVLNSPLHF
>TRBV20-1|TRBJ2-3
CSAWDHRTDTQYF
>TRBV18|TRBJ2-5
CASSPGGGARETQYF
>TRBV28|TRBJ2-7
CASSLGGGPVGVGYEQYF
>TRBV28|TRBJ2-1
CASSLLPMAGLRNEQFF
>TRBV24-1|TRBJ2-2
CATSATSNTGELFF
>TRBV20-1|TRBJ2-5
CSATPKDRQETQYF
>TRBV7-9|TRBJ1-1
CASSLVGTRDAFF
>TRBV21-1|TRBJ1-3
CATHKGSAGNTIYF